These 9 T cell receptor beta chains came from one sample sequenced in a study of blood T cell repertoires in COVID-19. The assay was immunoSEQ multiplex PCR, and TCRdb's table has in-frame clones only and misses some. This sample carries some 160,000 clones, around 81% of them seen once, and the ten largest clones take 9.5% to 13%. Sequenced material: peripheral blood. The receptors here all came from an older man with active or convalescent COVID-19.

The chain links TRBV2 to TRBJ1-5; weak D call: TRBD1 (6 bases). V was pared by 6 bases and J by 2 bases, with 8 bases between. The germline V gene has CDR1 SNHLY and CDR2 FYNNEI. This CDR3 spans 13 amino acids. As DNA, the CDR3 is TGTGCCAGCAGGCGACAGGGCAATCAGCCCCAGCATTTT. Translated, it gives CASRRQGNQPQHF.

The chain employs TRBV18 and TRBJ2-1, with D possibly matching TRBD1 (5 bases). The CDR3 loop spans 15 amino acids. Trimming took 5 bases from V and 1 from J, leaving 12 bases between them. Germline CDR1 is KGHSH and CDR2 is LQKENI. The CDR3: CASSKDTSSYNEQFF. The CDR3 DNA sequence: TGTGCCAGCTCAAAGGACACCTCGTCCTACAATGAGCAGTTCTTC. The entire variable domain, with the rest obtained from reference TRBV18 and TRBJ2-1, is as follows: NAGVMQNPRHLVRRRGQEARLRCSPMKGHSHVYWYRQLPEEGLKFMVYLQKENIIDESGMPKERFSAEFPKEGPSILRIQQVVRGDSAAYFCASSKDTSSYNEQFFGPGTRLTVL.

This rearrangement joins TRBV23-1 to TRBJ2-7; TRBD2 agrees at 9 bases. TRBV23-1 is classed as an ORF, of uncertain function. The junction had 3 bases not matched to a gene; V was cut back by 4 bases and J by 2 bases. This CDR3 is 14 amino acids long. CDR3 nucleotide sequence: TGCGCCAGCAGTCTCGCTAGCGGGACCTACGAGCAGTACTTC. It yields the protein CASSLASGTYEQYF.

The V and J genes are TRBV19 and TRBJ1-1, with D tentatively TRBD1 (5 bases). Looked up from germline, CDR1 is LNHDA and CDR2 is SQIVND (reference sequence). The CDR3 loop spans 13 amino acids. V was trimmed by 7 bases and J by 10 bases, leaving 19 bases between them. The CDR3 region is CASIPGTSKGAFF. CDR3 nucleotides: TGTGCCAGTATACCTGGGACTTCTAAAGGAGCTTTCTTT.

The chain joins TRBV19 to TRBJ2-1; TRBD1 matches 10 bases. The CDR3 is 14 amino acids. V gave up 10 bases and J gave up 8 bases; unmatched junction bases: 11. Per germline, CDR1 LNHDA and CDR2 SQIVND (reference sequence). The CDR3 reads CATMRDRGRDEQFF. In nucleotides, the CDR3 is TGTGCCACCATGAGGGACAGGGGCCGCGATGAGCAGTTCTTC.

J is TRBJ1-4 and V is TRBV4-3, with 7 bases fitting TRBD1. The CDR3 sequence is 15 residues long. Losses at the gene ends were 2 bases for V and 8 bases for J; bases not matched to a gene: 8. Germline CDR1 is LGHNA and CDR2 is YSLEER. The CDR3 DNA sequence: TGCGCCAGCAGCCAAACAGGGGTAGGTGGGGAAAAACTGTTTTTT. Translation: CASSQTGVGGEKLFF.

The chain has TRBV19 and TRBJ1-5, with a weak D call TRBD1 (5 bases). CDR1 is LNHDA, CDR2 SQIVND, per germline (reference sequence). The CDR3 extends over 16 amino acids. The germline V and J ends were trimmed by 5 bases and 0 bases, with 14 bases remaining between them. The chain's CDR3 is CASSRGWGDSNQPQHF. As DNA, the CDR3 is TGTGCCAGTAGTCGGGGTTGGGGGGATAGCAATCAGCCCCAGCATTTT.

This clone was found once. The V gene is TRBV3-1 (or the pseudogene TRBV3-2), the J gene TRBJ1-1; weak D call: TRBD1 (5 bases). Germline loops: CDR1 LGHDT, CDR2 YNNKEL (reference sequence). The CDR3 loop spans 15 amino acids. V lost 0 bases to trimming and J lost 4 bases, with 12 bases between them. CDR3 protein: CASSQDTGEGTEAFF. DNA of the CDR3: TGTGCCAGCAGCCAAGATACGGGGGAGGGCACTGAAGCTTTCTTT.

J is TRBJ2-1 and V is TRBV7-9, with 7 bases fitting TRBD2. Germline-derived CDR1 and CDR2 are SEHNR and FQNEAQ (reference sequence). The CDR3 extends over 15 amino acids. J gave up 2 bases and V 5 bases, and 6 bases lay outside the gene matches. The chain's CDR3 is CASSPGRGTYNEQFF. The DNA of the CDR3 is TGTGCCAGCAGCCCGGGGCGGGGGACCTACAATGAGCAGTTCTTC.